A single sample is the source of the 25 T cell receptor beta chains below, sequenced in a study of blood T cell repertoires in COVID-19. The protocol was immunoSEQ multiplex PCR, while the TCRdb copy is restricted to in-frame clones and leaves out a portion. Of 85,000 to 130,000 clones in the sample, just under 95% were seen once. The sample taken for sequencing was peripheral blood. These receptors were collected from a man between 65 and 85 years old with acute or convalescent COVID-19.

This clone was counted a single time. The CDR3 sequence is CASSSSGTATVYGYTF. As DNA, the CDR3 is TGTGCCAGCAGTTCATCCGGGACAGCCACCGTTTATGGCTACACCTTC. The chain couples TRBV28 to TRBJ1-2; 7 positions match TRBD1. The V segment lost 4 bases and the J segment 5 bases; nucleotides outside the gene matches: 13. The CDR3 runs 16 residues. Germline V CDR1 and CDR2: MDHEN, SYDVKM.

This rearrangement joins TRBV15 to TRBJ2-7, with 10 bases matching TRBD1. The CDR3 runs to 15 residues. Germline values: CDR1 LNHNV, CDR2 YYDKDF (reference sequence). The trim removed 5 bases at V and 1 base at J, leaving 5 bases unmatched. As DNA, the CDR3 is TGTGCCACCAGCGGGACAGGGGTTCGTTCCTACGAGCAGTACTTC. Protein: CATSGTGVRSYEQYF.

V usage is TRBV5-1 and J usage is TRBJ2-1, with D possibly TRBD1 on 7 matching bases. V lost 4 bases, J lost 7 bases, and 21 bases lay in between. The CDR3 extends over 16 amino acids. The V gene's germline CDR1 is SGHRS and CDR2 YFSETQ. The CDR3: CASSMDRPGLGNEQFF. The CDR3 nucleotides are TGCGCCAGCAGCATGGACAGGCCGGGACTCGGAAATGAGCAGTTCTTC. The variable domain in full, with the rest retrieved from reference TRBV5-1 and TRBJ2-1, is KAGVTQTPRYLIKTRGQQVTLSCSPISGHRSVSWYQQTPGQGLQFLFEYFSETQRNKGNFPGRFSGRQFSNSRSEMNVSTLELGDSALYLCASSMDRPGLGNEQFFGPGTRLTVL.

The CDR3: CASRTGGNTEAFF. DNA of the CDR3: TGTGCCAGTAGGACAGGGGGGAACACTGAAGCTTTCTTT. The chain employs TRBV2 and TRBJ1-1, with 10 bases identical to TRBD1. CDR1 is SNHLY, CDR2 FYNNEI, per germline. V was clipped by 9 bases and J by 1 base; unmatched bases: 2. The CDR3 covers 13 residues.

The chain employs TRBV7-8 and TRBJ1-5; 7 positions agree with TRBD1. With 1 base clipped from V and 2 bases from J, the junction kept 5 bases outside the gene matches. CDR3 length: 16 amino acids. Germline V gives CDR1 SGHVS, CDR2 FQNEAQ. The CDR3 coding sequence is TGTGCCAGCAGCTTAGGAGGGGGCGGAGGCAATCAGCCCCAGCATTTT. Translated, it gives CASSLGGGGGNQPQHF. The full variable domain, completed using reference TRBV7-8 and TRBJ1-5, is GAGVSQSPRYKVAKRGQDVALRCDPISGHVSLFWYQQALGQGPEFLTYFQNEAQLDKSGLPSDRFFAERPEGSVSTLKIQRTQQEDSAVYLCASSLGGGGGNQPQHFGDGTRLSIL.

The chain is built from TRBV4-1 and TRBJ1-6; D call uncertain. CDR1 and CDR2 from the germline V gene are MGHRA and YSYEKL. The ends were cut back, 0 bases at V and 9 bases at J, with 12 bases in the middle. The CDR3 has 15 amino acids. The CDR3 loop is CASSQDPPTSSPLHF. As DNA, the CDR3 is TGCGCCAGCAGCCAAGATCCCCCGACTTCTTCACCCCTCCACTTT.

The chain combines TRBV11-3 with TRBJ1-2; D gene unclear. There are 15 residues in the CDR3. The germline gives CDR1 SGHNT, CDR2 YENEEA. Between the trimmed V and J ends, which lost 5 bases and 0 bases, there was a span of 13 bases. CDR3 sequence (DNA): TGTGCCAGCAGCACCCGCGGCGCAGCTAACTATGGCTACACCTTC. Translation: CASSTRGAANYGYTF.

V and J are TRBV7-2 and TRBJ1-4; perhaps TRBD1 as D (5 bases). The CDR3 consists of 13 residues. The germline CDR1 and CDR2 sequences are SGHTA and FQGNSA. The V end lost 3 bases, the J end lost 8 bases, and 10 bases lay between the germline ends. CDR3 region: CASSFGGGEKLFF. As DNA, the CDR3 is TGTGCCAGCAGCTTCGGGGGAGGCGAAAAACTGTTTTTT.

This clone was detected only once. The chain uses TRBV2 and TRBJ1-6, with a weak D call TRBD1 (6 bases). V shed 8 bases and J shed 1 base, with 15 bases lying between them. This CDR3 comprises 16 residues. The germline V gene has CDR1 SNHLY and CDR2 FYNNEI. This chain's CDR3 is CASQRGRGSYNSPLHF. CDR3 sequence (DNA): TGTGCCAGCCAAAGAGGGAGGGGGTCCTATAATTCACCCCTCCACTTT. Supplemented by reference TRBV2 and TRBJ1-6, the full variable domain reads EPEVTQTPSHQVTQMGQEVILRCVPISNHLYFYWYRQILGQKVEFLVSFYNNEISEKSEIFDDQFSVERPDGSNFTLKIRSTKLEDSAMYFCASQRGRGSYNSPLHFGNGTRLTVT.

The V gene is TRBV7-9, the J gene TRBJ1-4, with 9 nucleotides matching TRBD1. Per germline, CDR1 SEHNR and CDR2 FQNEAQ (reference sequence). After removal of 2 bases from V and 7 bases from J, the junction contained 5 bases not matched to a gene. CDR3 size: 15 residues. The CDR3 loop reads CASSLPRQGGEKLFF. DNA of the CDR3: TGTGCCAGCAGCTTACCTCGACAGGGGGGTGAAAAACTGTTTTTT.

Only a few counts were recorded for this clone. The chain combines TRBV7-9 with TRBJ2-1, with 14 bases fitting TRBD2. The junction had 10 bases not matched to a gene; V was cut back by 4 bases and J by 8 bases. Germline CDR1 SEHNR, CDR2 FQNEAQ (reference sequence). The CDR3 sequence is 17 residues long. The DNA of the CDR3 is TGTGCCAGCAGCTCGACAACGGGACTAGCGGGAGAAGATGAGCAGTTCTTC. Protein sequence: CASSSTTGLAGEDEQFF.

The chain combines TRBV11-3 with TRBJ2-7; 10 bases map to TRBD2. J was trimmed by 6 bases and V by 3 bases; bases with no gene match: 11. Per the germline V gene, CDR1 is SGHNT and CDR2 is YENEEA. There are 16 residues in the CDR3. The CDR3 DNA reads as TGTGCCAGCAGCTTTGAGCGGGAGGGCCGATCCGGCGAGCAGTACTTC. Its protein is CASSFEREGRSGEQYF.

The chain joins TRBV10-2 to TRBJ2-7, with D unresolved. The V gene's germline CDR1 is WSHSY and CDR2 SAAADI. The CDR3 runs to 12 residues. V lost 3 bases and J lost 7, with 10 bases in between. CDR3 DNA: TGCGCCAGCAGTGAAAAGCGTTGGGAGCAGTACTTC. Protein product: CASSEKRWEQYF.

CDR3 amino acids: CAISETRDRGYGYTF. In DNA form, the CDR3 reads TGTGCCATCAGTGAAACAAGGGACAGGGGATATGGCTACACCTTC. The rearrangement joins TRBV10-3 to TRBJ1-2, with TRBD1 identical over 10 bases. Germline lookup yields CDR1 ENHRY and CDR2 SYGVKD. The CDR3 is made up of 15 amino acids. Trimming at V came to 3 bases and at J to 5 bases, leaving 6 bases not matched to a gene.

The V and J genes are TRBV11-2 and TRBJ2-7, with a tentative D call TRBD1 (6 bases). The CDR3 consists of 14 residues. Germline lookup yields CDR1 SGHAT and CDR2 FQNNGV. Between the trimmed V and J ends, which lost 1 base and 1 base, there was a span of 8 bases. The CDR3 coding sequence is TGTGCCAGCAGCTTAGTGACAGGTTCCTACGAGCAGTACTTC. Its translation is CASSLVTGSYEQYF. Full variable domain (rest looked up from reference TRBV11-2 and TRBJ2-7): EAGVAQSPRYKIIEKRQSVAFWCNPISGHATLYWYQQILGQGPKLLIQFQNNGVVDDSQLPKDRFSAERLKGVDSTLKIQPAKLEDSAVYLCASSLVTGSYEQYFGPGTRLTVT.

The rearrangement uses TRBV7-8 and TRBJ1-4; 10 positions match TRBD1. Germline V gives CDR1 SGHVS, CDR2 FQNEAQ. The CDR3 extends over 14 amino acids. V was pared by 10 bases and J by 8 bases, with 10 bases of the junction left unmatched. The CDR3 reads CATGTGTGEEKLFF. The CDR3 coding sequence is TGTGCCACCGGTACCGGGACAGGGGAAGAAAAACTGTTTTTT.

CDR3 residues: CASSLLPRNTEAFF. The DNA of the CDR3 is TGTGCCAGCAGCCTCCTACCGAGGAACACTGAAGCTTTCTTT. The chain recombines TRBV11-2 with TRBJ1-1; D not certain. Trimming removed 5 bases at V and 1 base at J, with 11 bases between. The CDR3 runs 14 residues. The germline V gene has CDR1 SGHAT and CDR2 FQNNGV.

The V and J genes are TRBV24-1 and TRBJ2-7; tentative D call: TRBD1 (6 bases). The CDR3 covers 11 residues. Germline values: CDR1 KGHDR, CDR2 SFDVKD. V was trimmed by 9 bases and J by 7 bases, leaving 12 bases between them. CDR3: CATSQGREQYF. The CDR3 nucleotides are TGTGCCACCTCACAGGGTCGGGAGCAGTACTTC.

The chain is built from TRBV7-9 and TRBJ1-3; TRBD1 matches at 12 bases. Per germline, CDR1 SEHNR and CDR2 FQNEAQ (reference sequence). The CDR3 covers 19 residues. Unmatched junction bases numbered 11, after V lost 5 bases and J lost 0 bases. CDR3 in amino acids: CASSLRDRGLNYSGNTIYF. The CDR3 nucleotides read TGTGCCAGCAGCCTCCGGGACAGGGGGCTAAATTACTCTGGAAACACCATATATTTT.

The chain links TRBV5-5 to TRBJ1-2; D possibly corresponds to TRBD1 (6 bases). The V gene lost 0 bases and the J gene lost 4 bases, with 13 bases spanning the gap. The germline V gene has CDR1 SGHKS and CDR2 YYEKEE (reference sequence). CDR3 size: 15 residues. The CDR3 is CASSLAAGEGYGYTF. CDR3 sequence (DNA): TGTGCCAGCAGCTTGGCCGCAGGGGAAGGCTATGGCTACACCTTC.

The chain uses TRBV28 and TRBJ1-5, with TRBD1 matching 7 bases. Germline V lookup: CDR1 MDHEN, CDR2 SYDVKM. The V segment lost 5 bases and the J segment 4 bases; nucleotides outside the gene matches: 8. This CDR3 has 15 amino acids. The CDR3, as DNA: TGTGCCAGCAGTGCCCGGACAGGCTATAATCAGCCCCAGCATTTT. Translated, it gives CASSARTGYNQPQHF. Based on the CDR3 plus reference TRBV28 and TRBJ1-5, the full variable domain is DVKVTQSSRYLVKRTGEKVFLECVQDMDHENMFWYRQDPGLGLRLIYFSYDVKMKEKGDIPEGYSVSREKKERFSLILESASTNQTSMYLCASSARTGYNQPQHFGDGTRLSIL.

The chain recombines TRBV19 with TRBJ1-4; D perhaps matches TRBD1 (6 bases). The germline gives CDR1 LNHDA, CDR2 SQIVND (reference sequence). The CDR3 sequence is 15 residues long. Trimming took 7 bases from V and 0 from J, leaving 12 bases between them. DNA of the CDR3: TGTGCCAGTAAGGACAGATCCACAACTAATGAAAAACTGTTTTTT. Translating gives CASKDRSTTNEKLFF.

A word on this clone: A read error may produce the germline difference seen at one junction end. V usage is TRBV27 and J usage is TRBJ1-1, with 7 positions matching TRBD1. Germline values: CDR1 MNHEY, CDR2 SMNVEV (reference sequence). The CDR3 is made up of 17 amino acids. The CDR3 loop is CASSASPYRGSNPEAFF. The CDR3 DNA sequence: TGTGCCAGCAGTGCTTCCCCGTACAGGGGATCGAACCCTGAAGCTTTCTTT.

This chain connects TRBV6-5 to TRBJ1-2; TRBD1 might be the D (5 bases). CDR3 size: 15 residues. The germline V and J ends were trimmed by 2 bases and 4 bases, with 14 bases remaining between them. Per germline, CDR1 MNHEY and CDR2 SVGAGI. The CDR3 DNA follows: TGTGCCAGCAGTTACGGGGGGGGTCAGGGCTATGGCTACACCTTC. Translation gives CASSYGGGQGYGYTF.

The chain employs TRBV5-6 and TRBJ2-7, with 7 bases matching TRBD1. The ends lost 3 bases at V and 2 bases at J; junction bases unmatched: 2. There are 13 residues in the CDR3. The germline V gene has CDR1 SGHDT and CDR2 YYEEEE. In nucleotides, the CDR3 is TGTGCCAGCAGCTCCGGGACAGCCTACGAGCAGTACTTC. Its protein is CASSSGTAYEQYF.